What follows is one T cell receptor beta chain and its context. Its specific antigen is unknown. No clone much larger than this one lies a single base away; base qualities are absent. The sample belongs to a study of long-term antiretroviral therapy in people with HIV (dated by TCRdb to the early 2020s). For the study in its entirety: The earliest samples were collected about a decade before the 2015 WHO recommendation for immediate ART, when ART was typically delayed until CD4 counts fell. A retrospective serial study tested whether changes in peripheral blood TRB repertoire composition and diversity were associated with ART initiation and durable HIV suppression. Among the approximately 32 participants with HIV, around ten were female. The cohort contributed roughly 200 cryopreserved PBMC samples from 25 to 35 adults with confirmed HIV infection, collected serially over a mean of 6 years (range 1-12). Test extractions of a monoclonal T-cell line alongside some 35 polyclonal samples showed no cross-contamination during QIAcube processing. Results and caveats for the whole study, not just this receptor: Because pre-ART samples had limited cell numbers, unsorted PBMC were profiled rather than sorted CD4+ and CD8+ T cells. HIV repertoires had narrower CDR3 length ranges than controls, and the network structure suggested an antigen-experienced repertoire that shifted only slightly toward naive after ART. Inferences about post-ART repertoire changes were limited because no data were available on ART adherence, viral resistance or therapy changes. Starting ART was linked to a significant rise in TRB diversity, yet even with long-term ART the diversity remained significantly lower than in transplant donor controls. Expanded TRB clones identified before ART initiation dominated the repertoire across all time points, though the dominance fluctuated and decreased in many PLHIV after ART. Limited PBMC availability meant only the TCR beta chain was sequenced, without alpha chain pairing. The samples were dated from about 2003 to 2018, and the ART regimens that were used may be less effective than current ART regimens.

The immunoSEQ hsTCRB v3.0 assay was used at survey level resolution to sequence the TRB variable region. The target sequencing depth for TRB was about 40,000-55,000 T-cell genomes per sample. TRB libraries were pooled and sequenced on an Illumina MiSeq using a v3 150-cycle kit. The authors' analysis ran thus. Analysis of repertoires was carried out in R inside a reproducible Nextflow workflow spanning QC, data transformation and analysis. LymphoSeq2, an R package for exploring AIRR-Seq data, was used to implement custom analyses. A few samples that yielded fewer than 5000 total TRB sequences were excluded, so that more than 150 HIV repertoires were analyzed. Of the approximately 190 retained HIV repertoires, about 60 were collected before and approximately 130 after ART initiation. Each repertoire was downsampled to 5000 TRB nucleotide sequences, and summary statistics were averaged across 100 downsampling iterations. Only TRB sequences with CDR3 regions of at least seven amino acids were retained for analysis. Two measures captured diversity: a Shannon entropy-derived clonality score and the Gini coefficient. Repertoire networks linked the top 5000 CDR3 amino acid sequences whenever two sequences differed by an edit distance of one. GLIPH2 predicted antigen specificity groups and MHC restriction for TRB CDR3 amino acid sequences. To flag known CMV, EBV, HIV or tissue antigen associations, CDR3 amino acid sequences were matched against VDJdb and McPAS-TCR. Pre-ART, post-ART and control groups were compared with Wilcoxon signed-rank tests and Holm-Bonferroni correction. TCRdb took this table from immuneACCESS and kept in-frame rearrangements with V and J called. Such tables lack part of the clones; where checked against another copy, unresolved V genes explain under half of the gap, and the rest is unexplained. D and trimming come from the DNA, and the V and J calls and clone size come from that table. This sample has about 30,000 clones in its table, and almost 95% of those were observed once. The ten largest account for around 2.7% of the sample.

For CDR1 and CDR2, the germline V gene lists SGHRS and YFSETQ. Reading from cysteine to phenylalanine, the CDR3 counts 15 amino acids. Only the CDR3 portion is preserved as DNA: 45 bases, with reading frame beginning at the first base. V sheds 1 base and J sheds 1 base, leaving 11 bases between their ends. Participants were included only if at least one PBMC sample before ART initiation and at least two post-ART samples were available. Every participant with HIV received treatment in the United States of America. Cryopreserved samples of about 0.9-11 million PBMC were thawed and washed before DNA extraction. At the time of the earliest PBMC sample, participants with HIV were aged between roughly 20 and 54 years. PBMC samples were contributed by each participant from 1-4 timepoints before ART initiation and 2-8 timepoints after ART initiation, with a median of 7 samples. Serial HIV viral load, CD4+ T-cell count, ART history and demographic data were obtained for every participant. Using a Qiagen kit on a QIAcube, genomic DNA was extracted from unsorted PBMC, with samples processed in batches of 12.

Sequenced material: unsorted PBMCs, taken about 7.2 years after starting antiretroviral therapy. The clonotype comes from a man aged 45-65 years with HIV. This chain joins TRBV5-1 to TRBJ1-1; the D region possibly corresponds to TRBD1 (5 bases align). The CDR3 amino acid sequence is: CASSLKAGANTEAFF. The nucleotide sequence is TGCGCCAGCAGCTTGAAGGCTGGGGCGAACACTGAAGCTTTCTTT.